The 20 T cell receptor beta chains given below trace back to one sample, sequenced in a study of cytomegalovirus exposure and HLA in healthy donors. The study ran its PCR with 60 Vbeta and 13 Jbeta primers. Here immunoSEQ multiplex PCR was the method, and the copy in TCRdb shows in-frame clones only, minus some. The sample contains tens of thousands of clones, roughly 60% of which appear only once. Sequencing was carried out using PBMCs. The source is a woman between 50 and 59 years old in good health and CMV-seropositive.

The V and J genes are TRBV5-1 and TRBJ2-3; 11 bases agree with TRBD2. Germline CDR1 reads SGHRS; CDR2 reads YFSETQ. The CDR3 extends over 15 amino acids. V shed 5 bases, J shed 4 bases, and the junction held 6 bases outside the gene matches. CDR3 bases: TGCGCCAGCAGTTATAGCGGGGGGGCCTCAGATACGCAGTATTTT. Translated: CASSYSGGASDTQYF.

The rearrangement joins TRBV7-2 to TRBJ1-2; D remains unclear. This CDR3 comprises 13 residues. From germline, CDR1 is SGHTA and CDR2 FQGNSA. The V gene lost 0 bases and the J gene lost 4 bases, with 6 bases spanning the gap. CDR3 DNA sequence: TGTGCCAGCAGCTTAGCCGGGTCCTATGGCTACACCTTC. Residues: CASSLAGSYGYTF.

This chain connects TRBV29-1 to TRBJ2-3, with 11 bases aligning to TRBD1. The CDR3 consists of 14 residues. Germline lookup yields CDR1 SQVTM and CDR2 ANQGSEA. Losses at the gene ends were 7 bases for V and 6 bases for J; bases not matched to a gene: 9. CDR3 protein: CSAWAGQGGDTQYF. The CDR3 nucleotides read TGCAGCGCATGGGCGGGACAGGGGGGGGATACGCAGTATTTT.

This clone has only a few counts. The chain employs TRBV28 and TRBJ2-5; D call uncertain. Germline-derived CDR1 and CDR2 are MDHEN and SYDVKM. The CDR3 is 13 residues long. With 3 bases removed from V and 1 base from J, the gap between germline ends came to 6 bases. The CDR3 region is CASSFYSQETQYF. The DNA for the CDR3 is TGTGCCAGCAGTTTTTATTCCCAAGAGACCCAGTACTTC.

This chain connects TRBV19 to TRBJ1-1; no definite D call. Germline assignment: CDR1 LNHDA and CDR2 SQIVND (reference sequence). The CDR3 has 13 amino acids. V lost 3 bases to trimming and J lost 2 bases, with 7 bases between them. CDR3 residues: CASSISLNTEAFF. CDR3 nucleotide sequence: TGTGCCAGTAGTATTAGTTTAAACACTGAAGCTTTCTTT.

This clone has more than one count but fewer than ten. For the CDR3, the DNA is TGCGCCAGCAGCCAAGATTTAATCCCGACTAGCGGGGGGGCCACAGATACGCAGTATTTT. Its protein product is CASSQDLIPTSGGATDTQYF. This chain uses TRBV4-3 with TRBJ2-3; 14 bases are a match to TRBD2. CDR1 and CDR2 from the germline V gene are LGHNA and YSLEER. V was pared by 0 bases and J by 2 bases, with 10 bases of the junction left unmatched. The CDR3 is made up of 20 amino acids.

This clone has only one observation. The V gene is TRBV18, the J gene TRBJ2-7; D might be TRBD1 (5 bases). Germline loops: CDR1 KGHSH, CDR2 LQKENI. The CDR3 has 16 residues. V was pared by 1 base and J by 2 bases, with 15 bases between. CDR3 residues: CASSPRTALQAYEQYF. The CDR3, as DNA: TGTGCCAGCTCACCACGCACGGCCCTACAGGCCTACGAGCAGTACTTC.

The rearrangement joins TRBV29-1 to TRBJ2-5, with D maybe TRBD1 (5 bases). There are 13 residues in the CDR3. V lost 2 bases and J lost 4, with 11 bases in between. Germline V gene lookup returns CDR1 SQVTM and CDR2 ANQGSEA. The CDR3: CSVEPGARETQYF. CDR3 nucleotides: TGCAGCGTTGAACCTGGGGCTAGAGAGACCCAGTACTTC. The full variable domain, with the rest looked up from reference TRBV29-1 and TRBJ2-5, is SAVISQKPSRDICQRGTSLTIQCQVDSQVTMMFWYRQQPGQSLTLIATANQGSEATYESGFVIDKFPISRPNLTFSTLTVSNMSPEDSSIYLCSVEPGARETQYFGPGTRLLVL.

The chain employs TRBV18 and TRBJ1-4; D is unclear. In germline, CDR1 is KGHSH, CDR2 LQKENI. The CDR3 is made up of 13 amino acids. V lost 3 bases to trimming and J lost 6 bases, with 8 bases between them. The CDR3 DNA reads TGTGCCAGCTCACCGGAGATTTATGAAAAACTGTTTTTT. This gives the protein CASSPEIYEKLFF.

In this sample, this clone turned up a few times. The gene calls are TRBV25-1 and TRBJ2-1; TRBD2 matches at 12 bases. The V segment lost 4 bases and the J segment 15 bases; nucleotides outside the gene matches: 13. This CDR3 has 15 residues. Germline V gene data show CDR1 as MGHDK and CDR2 as SYGVNS. CDR3 sequence: CASSAETSGGFVGFF. The CDR3 DNA follows: TGTGCCAGCAGTGCGGAGACTAGCGGGGGCTTCGTTGGGTTCTTC.

Of note for this clone: The junction and the germline gene differ at one end; a read error may be behind it. The chain employs TRBV7-9 and TRBJ2-7; 11 bases are shared with TRBD2. This CDR3 has 18 residues. The germline gives CDR1 SEHNR, CDR2 FQNEAQ (reference sequence). CDR3 sequence reads: CSSSQGRLAGKPDYEQYF. In DNA, the CDR3 is TGTTCCAGCAGCCAGGGGCGACTAGCGGGGAAGCCAGACTACGAGCAGTACTTC.

The chain combines TRBV28 with TRBJ2-1; D unclear. The CDR3 is made up of 17 amino acids. V was shortened by 3 bases and J by 0 bases, with 15 bases between the two germline ends. In germline, CDR1 is MDHEN, CDR2 SYDVKM. The CDR3 loop is CASSFLVGTDSYNEQFF. CDR3 bases: TGTGCCAGCAGTTTTTTGGTGGGCACAGACTCCTACAATGAGCAGTTCTTC.

The rearrangement joins TRBV18 to TRBJ1-4; D is unclear. Germline CDR1 is KGHSH and CDR2 is LQKENI. V lost 3 bases and J 7 bases, leaving 12 bases between the germline ends. The CDR3 is made up of 14 amino acids. CDR3 amino acids: CASSPLGGGEKLFF. The CDR3, as DNA: TGTGCCAGCTCACCCTTAGGAGGTGGTGAAAAACTGTTTTTT.

J is TRBJ2-7 and V is TRBV15; D is unresolved. Trimming shortened V by 3 bases and J by 0 bases, and 18 bases separated the two germline ends. The CDR3 runs 17 residues. Germline V CDR1 and CDR2: LNHNV, YYDKDF (reference sequence). This CDR3 reads CATSRASHSRNSYEQYF. CDR3 DNA sequence: TGTGCCACCAGCAGGGCTTCACATAGCAGAAACTCCTACGAGCAGTACTTC. The variable domain in full, completed from reference TRBV15 and TRBJ2-7, reads DAMVIQNPRYQVTQFGKPVTLSCSQTLNHNVMYWYQQKSSQAPKLLFHYYDKDFNNEADTPDNFQSRRPNTSFCFLDIRSPGLGDTAMYLCATSRASHSRNSYEQYFGPGTRLTVT.

The rearrangement links TRBV6-5 to TRBJ1-2; D call uncertain. Germline CDR1 and CDR2: MNHEY and SVGAGI. The CDR3 consists of 16 residues. Trimming took 4 bases from V and 2 from J, leaving 17 bases between them. CDR3 residues: CASSSHLQEENYGYTF. The CDR3 bases are TGTGCCAGCAGTTCCCACCTTCAGGAAGAGAACTATGGCTACACCTTC.

The chain carries TRBV6-5 and TRBJ2-7; 8 positions agree with TRBD1. Germline CDR1 and CDR2: MNHEY and SVGAGI. V shed 0 bases and J 6 bases; nucleotides not matched to a gene: 7. The CDR3 runs 15 residues. CDR3 bases: TGTGCCAGCAGTTACTCCGGGACAGGTACTGGCGAGCAGTACTTC. This gives the protein CASSYSGTGTGEQYF.

This chain links TRBV29-1 with TRBJ2-4; 12 positions match TRBD2. CDR3 length: 18 amino acids. With V trimmed by 7 bases and J by 0 bases, 13 bases remained unmatched. The germline V gene has CDR1 SQVTM and CDR2 ANQGSEA. This chain's CDR3 is CSAILAGGPLLAKNIQYF. For the CDR3, the DNA is TGCAGCGCCATACTAGCGGGGGGACCCCTTTTAGCCAAAAACATTCAGTACTTC.

In this sample, this clone turned up a few times. In nucleotides, the CDR3 is TGCGCCAGCAGCTACGGGACTTCTGGATCGCGTGGGACCCAGTACTTC. This encodes CASSYGTSGSRGTQYF. This chain joins TRBV5-1 and TRBJ2-5, with D possibly being TRBD2 (6 bases). The germline gives CDR1 SGHRS, CDR2 YFSETQ. There are 16 residues in the CDR3. V dropped 3 bases and J dropped 7 bases, with 22 bases sitting between them.

The chain uses TRBV6-6 and TRBJ1-4, with 9 bases that match TRBD1. The junction had 7 bases not matched to a gene; V was cut back by 10 bases and J by 7 bases. This CDR3 is 13 amino acids long. The germline CDR1 and CDR2 sequences are MNHNY and SVGAGI (reference sequence). The DNA for the CDR3 is TGTGCCACCCAGCGGACAGGGGTTGAAAAACTGTTTTTT. Its translation: CATQRTGVEKLFF.

J is TRBJ2-2 and V is TRBV19; D might be TRBD1 (6 bases). Germline-derived CDR1 and CDR2 are LNHDA and SQIVND (reference sequence). V was cut by 4 bases and J by 4 bases, with 7 bases left in between. The CDR3 consists of 13 residues. This chain's CDR3 is CASSTQGTGELFF. DNA for the CDR3: TGTGCCAGTAGTACACAGGGCACCGGGGAGCTGTTTTTT.